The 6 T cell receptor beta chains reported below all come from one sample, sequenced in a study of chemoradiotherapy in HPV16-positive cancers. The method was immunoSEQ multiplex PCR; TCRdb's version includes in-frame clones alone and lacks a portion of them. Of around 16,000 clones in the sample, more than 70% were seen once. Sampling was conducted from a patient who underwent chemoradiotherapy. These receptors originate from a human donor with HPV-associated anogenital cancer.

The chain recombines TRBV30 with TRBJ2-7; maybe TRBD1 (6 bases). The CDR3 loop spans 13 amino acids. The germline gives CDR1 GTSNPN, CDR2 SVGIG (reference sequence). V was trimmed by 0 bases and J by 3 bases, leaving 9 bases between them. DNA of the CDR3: TGTGCCTGGAGTGTCAAAGGGGGCTACGAGCAGTACTTC. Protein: CAWSVKGGYEQYF.

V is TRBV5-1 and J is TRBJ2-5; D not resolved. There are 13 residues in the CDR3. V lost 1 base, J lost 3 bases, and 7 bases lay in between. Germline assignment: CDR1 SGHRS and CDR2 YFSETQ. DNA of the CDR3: TGCGCCAGCAGCTTGTTCCGGGAAGAGACCCAGTACTTC. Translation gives CASSLFREETQYF.

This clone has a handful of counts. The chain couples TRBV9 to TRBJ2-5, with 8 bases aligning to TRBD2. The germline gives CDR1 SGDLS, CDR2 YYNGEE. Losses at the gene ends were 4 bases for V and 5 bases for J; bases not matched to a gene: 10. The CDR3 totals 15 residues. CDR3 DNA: TGTGCCAGCAGCCTTCGAGCGGGGGAATTTGAGACCCAGTACTTC. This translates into CASSLRAGEFETQYF.

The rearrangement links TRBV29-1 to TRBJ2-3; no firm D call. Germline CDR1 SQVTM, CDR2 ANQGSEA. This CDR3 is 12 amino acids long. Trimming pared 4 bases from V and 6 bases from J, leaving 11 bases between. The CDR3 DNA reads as TGCAGCGTTGTGGTGGGGTCGGATACGCAGTATTTT. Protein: CSVVVGSDTQYF.

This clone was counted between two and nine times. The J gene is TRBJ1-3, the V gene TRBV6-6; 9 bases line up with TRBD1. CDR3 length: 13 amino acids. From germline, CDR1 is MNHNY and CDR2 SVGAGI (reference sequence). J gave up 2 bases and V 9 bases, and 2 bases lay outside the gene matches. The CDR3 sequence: CASWDRAGNTIYF. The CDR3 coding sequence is TGTGCCAGTTGGGACAGGGCTGGAAACACCATATATTTT.

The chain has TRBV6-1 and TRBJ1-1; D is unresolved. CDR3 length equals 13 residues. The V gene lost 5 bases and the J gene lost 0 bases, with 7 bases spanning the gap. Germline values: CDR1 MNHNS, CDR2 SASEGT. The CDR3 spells CASSLRMNTEAFF. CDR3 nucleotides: TGTGCCAGCAGTTTGCGCATGAACACTGAAGCTTTCTTT.